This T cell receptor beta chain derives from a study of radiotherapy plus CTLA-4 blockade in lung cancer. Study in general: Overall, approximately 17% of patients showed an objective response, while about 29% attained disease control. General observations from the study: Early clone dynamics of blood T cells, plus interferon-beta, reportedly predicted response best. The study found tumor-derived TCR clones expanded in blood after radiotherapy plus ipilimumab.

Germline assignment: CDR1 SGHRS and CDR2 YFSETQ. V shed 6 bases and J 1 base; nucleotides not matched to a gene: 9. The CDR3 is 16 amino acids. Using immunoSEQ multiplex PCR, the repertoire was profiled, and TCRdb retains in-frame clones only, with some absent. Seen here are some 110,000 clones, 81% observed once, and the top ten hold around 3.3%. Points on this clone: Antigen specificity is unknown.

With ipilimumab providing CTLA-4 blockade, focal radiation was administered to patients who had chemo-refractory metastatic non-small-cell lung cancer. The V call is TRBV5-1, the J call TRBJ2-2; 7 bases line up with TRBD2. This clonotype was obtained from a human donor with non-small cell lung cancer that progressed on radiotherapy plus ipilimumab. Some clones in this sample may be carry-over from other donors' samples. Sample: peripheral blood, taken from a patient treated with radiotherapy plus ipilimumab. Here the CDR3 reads CASTLGVAGNTGELFF. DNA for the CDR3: TGCGCCAGCACCCTGGGGGTAGCGGGGAACACCGGGGAGCTGTTTTTT.